The next 3 T cell receptor beta chains were all read from a single sample in a study of cytomegalovirus exposure and HLA in healthy donors. Vbeta (60) and Jbeta (13) primers were used in the PCR. Sequencing was performed with immunoSEQ multiplex PCR; in TCRdb, only in-frame clones are kept and a portion is missing. This sample has 130,000 to 150,000 clones, with approximately 79% found just once. The specimen was PBMCs. Receptor source: a woman between 45 and 60 years old in good health and CMV-seropositive.

Only one count was recorded for this clone. This chain connects TRBV9 to TRBJ1-1, with TRBD1 matching 10 bases. Germline values: CDR1 SGDLS, CDR2 YYNGEE. V shed 3 bases and J 4 bases; nucleotides not matched to a gene: 3. The CDR3 is 14 residues long. The CDR3 DNA reads as TGTGCCAGCAGCGGCTGGACAGGGGGCACTGAAGCTTTCTTT. Translated, it gives CASSGWTGGTEAFF.

The CDR3 protein is CSVGDRVGQPQHF. DNA of the CDR3: TGCAGCGTTGGCGACAGGGTAGGCCAGCCCCAGCATTTT. The V and J genes are TRBV29-1 and TRBJ1-5; the match to TRBD1 covers 7 bases. Germline V gene sequence: CDR1 SQVTM, CDR2 ANQGSEA. Germline trimming cut 4 bases from V and 7 bases from J; bases unmatched to any gene: 7. This CDR3 comprises 13 residues.

V usage is TRBV18 and J usage is TRBJ1-1; 7 bases map to TRBD1. Germline assignment: CDR1 KGHSH and CDR2 LQKENI. The CDR3 is made up of 13 amino acids. Losses at the gene ends were 5 bases for V and 7 bases for J; bases not matched to a gene: 7. As DNA, the CDR3 is TGTGCCAGCTCAGCAACAGGGGTGGGTGAAGCTTTCTTT. Residues: CASSATGVGEAFF. Full variable domain (rest looked up from reference TRBV18 and TRBJ1-1): NAGVMQNPRHLVRRRGQEARLRCSPMKGHSHVYWYRQLPEEGLKFMVYLQKENIIDESGMPKERFSAEFPKEGPSILRIQQVVRGDSAAYFCASSATGVGEAFFGQGTRLTVV.